These 5 T cell receptor beta chains originate from one sample sequenced in a study of CXCR3-negative and CXCR3-positive naive CD8 T cells. Study observations and caveats: In CXCR3-positive naive cells, the TRB CDR3s were more hydrophobic than in CXCR3-negative naive cells.

All TRB cDNA libraries came from 5' RACE performed with UMI labels. From its re-call of the 5' RACE reads, TCRdb lists each CDR3 protein once, without DNA. The table lists about 120,000 distinct CDR3 sequences. For these receptors, no antigen is known. Sequenced sample: naive CXCR3+ CD8+ T cells from blood. Subset reported: CD45RO-CCR7+CD27+CD95- naive CD8+ T cells expressing CXCR3 (TNR3+). The receptors were sampled from a human donor in good health. Some clones in this sample may be carry-over from other donors' samples.

This rearrangement joins TRBV28 to TRBJ2-1; without DNA, the TCRdb call of TRBD2 cannot be checked. Germline CDR1 reads MDHEN; CDR2 reads SYDVKM. This CDR3 has 11 residues. The CDR3 here is CASSWRDEQFF.

The V and J genes are TRBV5-1 and TRBJ1-6. CDR1 and CDR2 (germline): SGHRS, YFSETQ. The CDR3 contains 16 residues. The chain's CDR3 is CASSLDSVTYNSPLHF. The variable domain in full, with the rest retrieved from reference TRBV5-1 and TRBJ1-6, is KAGVTQTPRYLIKTRGQQVTLSCSPISGHRSVSWYQQTPGQGLQFLFEYFSETQRNKGNFPGRFSGRQFSNSRSEMNVSTLELGDSALYLCASSLDSVTYNSPLHFGNGTRLTVT.

The chain couples TRBV6-1 to TRBJ2-7. The CDR3 runs to 11 residues. CDR1 is MNHNS, CDR2 SASEGT, per germline. This chain's CDR3 is CASNDSREQYF.

The chain links TRBV3-1 to TRBJ2-7; with no DNA, the TCRdb D assignment of TRBD1 cannot be verified. Germline V CDR1 and CDR2: LGHDT, YNNKEL (reference sequence). This CDR3 has 17 amino acids. The CDR3 protein is CASSQSYGKGVRDEQYF.

The chain combines TRBV6-4 with TRBJ2-3; the TRBD2 assignment by TCRdb is unverifiable without DNA. Germline values: CDR1 MRHNA, CDR2 SNTAGT. The CDR3 consists of 16 residues. CDR3 in amino acids: CASSPAGLAGVNTQYF.